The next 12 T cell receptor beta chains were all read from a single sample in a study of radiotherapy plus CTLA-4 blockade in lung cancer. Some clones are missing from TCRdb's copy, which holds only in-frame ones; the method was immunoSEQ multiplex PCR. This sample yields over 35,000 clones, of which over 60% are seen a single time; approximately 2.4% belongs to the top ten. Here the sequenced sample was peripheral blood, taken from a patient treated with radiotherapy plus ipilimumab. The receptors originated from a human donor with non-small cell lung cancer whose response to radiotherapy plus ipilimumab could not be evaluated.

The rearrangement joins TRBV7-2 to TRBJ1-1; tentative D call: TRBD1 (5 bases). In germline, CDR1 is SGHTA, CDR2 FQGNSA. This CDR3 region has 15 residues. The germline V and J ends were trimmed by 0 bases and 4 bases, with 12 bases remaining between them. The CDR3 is CASSLAIAGRTEAFF. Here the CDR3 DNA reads TGTGCCAGCAGCTTAGCGATTGCAGGGCGCACTGAAGCTTTCTTT. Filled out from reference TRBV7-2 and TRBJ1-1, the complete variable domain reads GAGVSQSPSNKVTEKGKDVELRCDPISGHTALYWYRQSLGQGLEFLIYFQGNSAPDKSGLPSDRFSAERTGGSVSTLTIQRTQQEDSAVYLCASSLAIAGRTEAFFGQGTRLTVV.

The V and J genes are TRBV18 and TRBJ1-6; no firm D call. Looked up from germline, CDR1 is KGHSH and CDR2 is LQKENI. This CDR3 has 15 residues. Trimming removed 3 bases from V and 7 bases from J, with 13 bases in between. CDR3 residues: CASSPRELVNSPLHF. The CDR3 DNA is TGTGCCAGCTCACCCCGGGAGCTTGTCAATTCACCCCTCCACTTT.

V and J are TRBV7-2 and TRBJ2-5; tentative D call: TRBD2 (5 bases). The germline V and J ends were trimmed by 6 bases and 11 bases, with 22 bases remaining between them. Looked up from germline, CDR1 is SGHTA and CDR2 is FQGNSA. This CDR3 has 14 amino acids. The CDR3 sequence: CASSWTLAVGEQYF. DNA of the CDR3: TGTGCCAGCAGTTGGACTTTGGCAGTGGGAGAGCAGTACTTC.

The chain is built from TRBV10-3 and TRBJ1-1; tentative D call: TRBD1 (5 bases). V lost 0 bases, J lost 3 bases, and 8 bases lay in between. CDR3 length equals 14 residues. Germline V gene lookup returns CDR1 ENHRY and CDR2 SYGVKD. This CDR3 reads CAISESSGHTEAFF. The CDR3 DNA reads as TGTGCCATCAGTGAGTCGTCAGGGCACACTGAAGCTTTCTTT.

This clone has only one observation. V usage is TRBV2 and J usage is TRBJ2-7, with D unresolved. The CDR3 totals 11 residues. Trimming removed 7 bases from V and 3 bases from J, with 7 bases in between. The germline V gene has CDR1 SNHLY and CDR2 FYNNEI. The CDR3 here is CASTYDYEQYF. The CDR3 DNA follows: TGTGCCAGCACCTATGACTACGAGCAGTACTTC.

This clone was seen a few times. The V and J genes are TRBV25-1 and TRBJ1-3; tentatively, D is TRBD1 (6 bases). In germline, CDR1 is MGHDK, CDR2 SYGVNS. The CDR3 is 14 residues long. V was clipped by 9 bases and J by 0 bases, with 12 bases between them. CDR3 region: CASQGPFSGNTIYF. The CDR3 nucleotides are TGTGCCAGTCAGGGGCCCTTCTCTGGAAACACCATATATTTT.

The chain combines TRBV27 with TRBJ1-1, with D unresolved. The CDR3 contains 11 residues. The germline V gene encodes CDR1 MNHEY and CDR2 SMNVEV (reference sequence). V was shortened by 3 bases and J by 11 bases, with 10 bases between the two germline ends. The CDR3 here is CASSFLNVAFF. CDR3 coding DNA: TGTGCCAGCAGTTTCCTAAACGTGGCTTTCTTT.

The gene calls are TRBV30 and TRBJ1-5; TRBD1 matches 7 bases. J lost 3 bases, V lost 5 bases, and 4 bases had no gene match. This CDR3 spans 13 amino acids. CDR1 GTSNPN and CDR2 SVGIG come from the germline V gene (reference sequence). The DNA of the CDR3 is TGTGCCTGGGCAGGGGGTTACAATCAGCCCCAGCATTTT. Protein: CAWAGGYNQPQHF.

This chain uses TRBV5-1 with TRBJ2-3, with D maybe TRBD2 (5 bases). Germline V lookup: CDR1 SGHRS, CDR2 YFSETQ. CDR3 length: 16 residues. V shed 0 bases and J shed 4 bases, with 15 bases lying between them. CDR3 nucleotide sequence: TGCGCCAGCAGCTTGGAGGTGGGAGCCCGCCCAGATACGCAGTATTTT. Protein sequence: CASSLEVGARPDTQYF.

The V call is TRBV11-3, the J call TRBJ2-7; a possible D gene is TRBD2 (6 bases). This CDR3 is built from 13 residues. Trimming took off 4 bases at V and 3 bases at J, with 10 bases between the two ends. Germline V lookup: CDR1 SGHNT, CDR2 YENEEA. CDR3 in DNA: TGTGCCAGCAGCTCATCGGGGGACTACGAGCAGTACTTC. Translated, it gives CASSSSGDYEQYF.

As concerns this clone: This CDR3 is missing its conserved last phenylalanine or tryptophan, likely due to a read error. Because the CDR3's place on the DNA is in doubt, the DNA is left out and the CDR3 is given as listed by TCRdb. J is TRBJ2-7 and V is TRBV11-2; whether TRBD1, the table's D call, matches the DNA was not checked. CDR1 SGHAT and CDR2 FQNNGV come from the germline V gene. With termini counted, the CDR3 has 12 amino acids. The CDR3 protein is CASSLDLVDREL.

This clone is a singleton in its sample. CDR3 DNA sequence: TGTGCCAGCAGCTTACGGCTAGCGGGGGGGGGCCACGAGCAGTACTTC. It is translated as CASSLRLAGGGHEQYF. The rearrangement joins TRBV7-2 to TRBJ2-7; 12 bases are a match to TRBD2. Germline loops: CDR1 SGHTA, CDR2 FQGNSA. The CDR3 sequence is 16 residues long. Losses at the gene ends were 2 bases for V and 5 bases for J; bases not matched to a gene: 7.